The 28 T cell receptor beta chains given below trace back to one sample, sequenced in a study of blood T cells in healthy people across ages. Primers used in a second PCR of roughly 6 to 12 cycles were a sample-barcoded 5' primer and a J-beta primer mix. TCRdb itself ran the 5' RACE reads through MiXCR, one entry per CDR3 protein. Counted here are almost 300,000 distinct CDR3 sequences, 27% occurring once; the ten biggest clones make up approximately 28%. Sequenced sample: blood. These receptors originate from an older woman in good health.

In regard to this clonotype: A junction boundary mismatches the germline segment, possibly from a read error. V gene TRBV28 combines with J gene TRBJ1-5; D may be TRBD1 (6 bases). The CDR3 runs to 15 residues. Germline CDR1 MDHEN, CDR2 SYDVKM. In nucleotides, the CDR3 is TGTGCCAGCAGTTTGAGTCAGGGGATTAATCAGCCCAAGCATTTT. It is translated as CASSLSQGINQPKHF.

The chain recombines TRBV11-2 with TRBJ1-2, with D hard to call. There are 16 residues in the CDR3. Per germline, CDR1 SGHAT and CDR2 FQNNGV. Trimming took off 5 bases at V and 4 bases at J, with 20 bases between the two ends. CDR3 residues: CASSPTALRGTYGYTF. CDR3 coding DNA: TGTGCCAGCAGCCCAACGGCGCTCCGCGGAACCTATGGCTACACCTTC.

Comments on this clonotype: One end of the junction fails to match germline, which may point to a read error. V is TRBV20-1 and J is TRBJ2-7; 9 bases line up with TRBD2. In germline, CDR1 is DFQATT, CDR2 SNEGSKA (reference sequence). The length of the CDR3 is 14 residues. The CDR3: CSAPRTSAPYGQYF. The CDR3, as DNA: TGCAGTGCGCCCAGGACTAGCGCGCCCTACGGGCAGTACTTC.

This clonotype occurred once. V gene TRBV7-9 combines with J gene TRBJ1-1; a possible D gene is TRBD1 (5 bases). CDR3 size: 14 residues. The ends were cut back, 2 bases at V and 4 bases at J, with 11 bases in the middle. Germline CDR1 and CDR2: SEHNR and FQNEAQ (reference sequence). Written as DNA, the CDR3 is TGTGCCAGCAGCTTATTACAGGCCAGCACTGAAGCTTTCTTT. This codes for CASSLLQASTEAFF.

The sample holds a few counts of this clonotype. This chain links TRBV7-2 with TRBJ1-3; D gene unclear. V was trimmed by 3 bases and J by 3 bases, leaving 12 bases between them. CDR1 is SGHTA and CDR2 is FQGNSA in the germline V gene. The CDR3 spans 15 residues. CDR3 sequence reads: CASSFRTGSGNTIYF. The CDR3 DNA reads as TGTGCCAGCAGCTTCCGGACCGGGAGTGGAAACACCATATATTTT.

The table lists this clonotype with a few counts. This clone may be a read error of a much larger clone one base away. The genes are TRBV7-2 and TRBJ1-1; D not certain. V dropped 0 bases and J dropped 3 bases, with 5 bases sitting between them. The length of the CDR3 is 13 residues. Germline V gene lookup returns CDR1 SGHTA and CDR2 FQGNSA. The CDR3 loop is CASSLAGHTEAFF. CDR3 DNA: TGTGCCAGCAGCTTAGCAGGGCACACTGAAGCTTTCTTT.

The CDR3 sequence: CASSQVLGTTTQETQYF. The DNA of the CDR3 is TGCGCCAGCAGCCAAGTCCTCGGGACTACCACACAAGAGACCCAGTACTTC. The chain uses TRBV4-1 and TRBJ2-5; 7 bases fit TRBD2. Germline-derived CDR1 and CDR2 are MGHRA and YSYEKL. The CDR3 extends over 17 amino acids. V dropped 1 base and J dropped 2; count of bases not matched to a gene: 10.

This clonotype was seen once. CDR3 region: CASSVGNTIYF. In nucleotides, the CDR3 is TGTGCCAGCAGCGTTGGAAACACCATATATTTT. V is TRBV9 and J is TRBJ1-3; D unresolved. CDR1 and CDR2 (germline): SGDLS, YYNGEE. This CDR3 has 11 amino acids. With 2 bases removed from V and 3 bases from J, the gap between germline ends came to 0 bases.

Of note for this clonotype: A much larger clone sits a single nucleotide away, making a read error possible. As the CDR3 is not closed by the conserved phenylalanine or tryptophan, this likely results from a read error. V usage is TRBV29-1 and J usage is TRBJ2-7; D call uncertain. The CDR3 runs to 13 residues. Trimming shortened V by 1 base and J by 2 bases, and 9 bases separated the two germline ends. Germline V gene sequence: CDR1 SQVTM, CDR2 ANQGSEA. For the CDR3, the DNA is TGCAGCGTTGAAGTGGGTACCCCCTACGAGCAGTACTTG. Translating gives CSVEVGTPYEQYL.

There are a few counts of this clonotype. At one end, the junction sequence differs from germline, possibly due to a read error. The chain links TRBV20-1 to TRBJ1-3; possible D gene TRBD1, 6 bases. Germline V gene lookup returns CDR1 DFQATT and CDR2 SNEGSKA (reference sequence). The CDR3 runs to 14 residues. The CDR3 nucleotides are TGCAGTGCTAGAACGGGGGCGCATGGAAACACCATGTACTTT. Protein product: CSARTGAHGNTMYF.

In this sample, this clonotype turned up a few times. The V call is TRBV21-1, the J call TRBJ2-2. TRBV21-1 is a recognized pseudogene. The CDR3 has 14 amino acids. CDR3: CASSFSFQAGELFF. In DNA, the CDR3 is TGTGCCAGCAGCTTCTCGTTCCAGGCTGGGGAGCTGTTTTTT.

This clonotype has only a few counts. J is TRBJ1-6 and V is TRBV11-2; D gene ambiguous. Per the germline V gene, CDR1 is SGHAT and CDR2 is FQNNGV. This CDR3 spans 12 amino acids. Trimming shortened V by 1 base and J by 8 bases, and 3 bases separated the two germline ends. The DNA for the CDR3 is TGTGCCAGCAGCTTAGCGGATTCACCCCTCCACTTT. Translation: CASSLADSPLHF. Complete variable domain (other parts from reference TRBV11-2 and TRBJ1-6): EAGVAQSPRYKIIEKRQSVAFWCNPISGHATLYWYQQILGQGPKLLIQFQNNGVVDDSQLPKDRFSAERLKGVDSTLKIQPAKLEDSAVYLCASSLADSPLHFGNGTRLTVT.

The chain combines TRBV20-1 with TRBJ2-7; D is undetermined. The DNA end favors TRBJ2-6, so the J call may be wrong. The CDR3 covers 13 residues. CDR1 DFQATT and CDR2 SNEGSKA come from the germline V gene (reference sequence). The CDR3 reads CSARDRRANVLTF. CDR3 DNA sequence: TGCAGTGCTAGGGACCGCCGGGCCAACGTCCTGACTTTC.

The rearrangement uses TRBV5-6 and TRBJ2-6; D ambiguous. Germline lookup yields CDR1 SGHDT and CDR2 YYEEEE. The CDR3 is 15 amino acids. The germline V and J ends were trimmed by 2 bases and 4 bases, with 10 bases remaining between them. The CDR3 here is CASSLIPAGANVLTF. In nucleotides, the CDR3 is TGTGCCAGCAGCTTAATCCCCGCGGGGGCCAACGTCCTGACTTTC.

The chain joins TRBV12-3 or TRBV12-4 to TRBJ1-1; D ambiguous. The CDR3 extends over 13 amino acids. Trimming shortened V by 3 bases and J by 2 bases, and 7 bases separated the two germline ends. The CDR3 spells CASSLAFNTEAFF. In DNA, the CDR3 is TGTGCCAGCAGTTTGGCCTTCAACACTGAAGCTTTCTTT.

The genes are TRBV4-3 and TRBJ1-3, with 12 positions matching TRBD1. Germline V gene sequence: CDR1 LGHNA, CDR2 YSLEER. V shed 5 bases, J shed 7 bases, and the junction held 3 bases outside the gene matches. The CDR3 covers 14 residues. The CDR3, as DNA: TGCGCCAGCAGCAAGGGACAGGGGGCGAACACCATATATTTT. This sequence encodes CASSKGQGANTIYF.

This clonotype occurred a few times. The chain employs TRBV25-1 and TRBJ1-2, with a tentative D call TRBD1 (5 bases). This CDR3 has 15 residues. Germline loops: CDR1 MGHDK, CDR2 SYGVNS. Trimming shortened V by 3 bases and J by 6 bases, and 17 bases separated the two germline ends. CDR3 nucleotides: TGTGCCAGCAGTGACCGGTGGGCCGGGGCTGATGGCTACACCTTC. This translates into CASSDRWAGADGYTF.

This clonotype has at least ten counts. The CDR3 sequence is CSARDNDSEQFF. For the CDR3, the DNA is TGCAGTGCTAGAGACAACGACTCTGAGCAGTTCTTC. The V and J genes are TRBV20-1 and TRBJ2-1, with unresolved D. The germline CDR1 and CDR2 sequences are DFQATT and SNEGSKA (reference sequence). Trimming took 0 bases from V and 9 from J, leaving 9 bases between them. There are 12 residues in the CDR3.

In this sample, this clonotype turned up a few times. This rearrangement joins TRBV29-1 to TRBJ1-4; maybe TRBD1 (6 bases). CDR1 SQVTM and CDR2 ANQGSEA come from the germline V gene. With 5 bases removed from V and 1 base from J, the gap between germline ends came to 20 bases. There are 17 residues in the CDR3. The CDR3 sequence is CSVLTTGSLRTNEKLFF. As DNA, the CDR3 is TGCAGCGTTCTTACCACAGGGAGTCTAAGAACTAATGAAAAACTGTTTTTT.

This clonotype has ten or more counts. V is TRBV28 and J is TRBJ2-5; a weak D match, TRBD2 (6 bases). V was clipped by 4 bases and J by 5 bases, with 11 bases between them. Germline V gene lookup returns CDR1 MDHEN and CDR2 SYDVKM. This CDR3 comprises 13 residues. CDR3 bases: TGTGCCAGCAGTTCCGGGAGAGCGGAGACCCAGTACTTC. It yields the protein CASSSGRAETQYF.

This clonotype turned up a few times. The chain employs TRBV7-9 and TRBJ2-7; TRBD1 matches 7 bases. CDR1 is SEHNR, CDR2 FQNEAQ, per germline (reference sequence). The trim removed 4 bases at V and 2 bases at J, leaving 2 bases unmatched. The CDR3 covers 13 residues. In DNA form, the CDR3 reads TGTGCCAGCAGCTCTCAGGGGGCCTACGAGCAGTACTTC. Encoded protein: CASSSQGAYEQYF.

The chain recombines TRBV7-8 with TRBJ2-2; D is uncertain. Trimming left V 1 base short and J 4 bases short, with 10 bases between. The germline V gene has CDR1 SGHVS and CDR2 FQNEAQ. This CDR3 spans 15 amino acids. This chain's CDR3 is CASSLVLSFTGELFF. For the CDR3, the DNA is TGTGCCAGCAGCTTAGTTCTCAGCTTCACCGGGGAGCTGTTTTTT.

A few counts support this clonotype. The chain employs TRBV12-3 or TRBV12-4 and TRBJ1-3, with D possibly matching TRBD1 (5 bases). Trimming removed 5 bases at V and 1 base at J, with 21 bases between. The CDR3 totals 18 residues. This CDR3 reads CASSRWGGRSESGNTIYF. The CDR3 nucleotides are TGTGCCAGCAGTCGATGGGGCGGTAGATCAGAATCTGGAAACACCATATATTTT.

The table lists this clonotype with a few counts. The chain has TRBV18 and TRBJ2-5; tentatively, D is TRBD2 (5 bases). The J call may be wrong; the DNA end is better matched by TRBJ2-7. The germline V gene encodes CDR1 KGHSH and CDR2 LQKENI. The length of the CDR3 is 13 residues. The CDR3 loop reads CASSRELDNEQYF. The CDR3, as DNA: TGTGCCAGCTCACGTGAACTAGACAACGAGCAGTACTTC.

This chain uses TRBV12-3 or TRBV12-4 with TRBJ1-2, with D unresolved. With 0 bases removed from V and 0 bases from J, the gap between germline ends came to 8 bases. The CDR3 has 15 residues. The CDR3 sequence is CASSLAVLANYGYTF. The CDR3 region has the DNA TGTGCCAGCAGTTTAGCGGTCCTAGCTAACTATGGCTACACCTTC.

The genes are TRBV7-2 and TRBJ2-3; a weak D match, TRBD2 (6 bases). The CDR3 consists of 15 residues. Germline V gene sequence: CDR1 SGHTA, CDR2 FQGNSA. The V end lost 0 bases, the J end lost 6 bases, and 13 bases lay between the germline ends. DNA for the CDR3: TGTGCCAGCAGCTTAGCGGGAGGTGGTTGGGATACGCAGTATTTT. Its protein product is CASSLAGGGWDTQYF.

This chain connects TRBV7-2 to TRBJ1-1, with 9 bases aligning to TRBD1. There are 15 residues in the CDR3. Germline-derived CDR1 and CDR2 are SGHTA and FQGNSA. After removal of 6 bases from V and 1 base from J, the junction contained 6 bases not matched to a gene. The CDR3 region is CASRPQGQGNTEAFF. The CDR3, as DNA: TGTGCCAGCAGGCCCCAGGGACAGGGGAACACTGAAGCTTTCTTT.

This clonotype has at least ten counts. A much larger clone is a single base away; this may be a read error. This rearrangement joins TRBV28 to TRBJ2-7, with unresolved D. Germline lookup yields CDR1 MDHEN and CDR2 SYDVKM. The CDR3 loop spans 12 amino acids. The CDR3 loop is CAGSPIIYEQYF. In nucleotides, the CDR3 is TGTGCCGGCAGTCCCATCATCTACGAGCAGTACTTC.